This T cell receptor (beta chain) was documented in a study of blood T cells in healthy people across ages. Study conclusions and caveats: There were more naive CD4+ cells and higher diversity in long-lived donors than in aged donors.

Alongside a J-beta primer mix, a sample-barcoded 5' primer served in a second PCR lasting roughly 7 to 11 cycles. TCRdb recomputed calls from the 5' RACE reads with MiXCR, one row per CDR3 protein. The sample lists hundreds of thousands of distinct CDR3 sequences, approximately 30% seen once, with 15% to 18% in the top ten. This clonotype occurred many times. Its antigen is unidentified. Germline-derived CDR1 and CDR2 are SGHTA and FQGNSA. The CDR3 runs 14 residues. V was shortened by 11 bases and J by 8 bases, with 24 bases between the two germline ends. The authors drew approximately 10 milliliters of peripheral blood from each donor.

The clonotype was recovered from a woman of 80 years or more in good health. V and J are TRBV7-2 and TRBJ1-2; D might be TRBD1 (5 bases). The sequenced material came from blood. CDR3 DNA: TGTGCCGGGAGTTCGGCAGGGAGTAAAGGAGGCTACACCTTC. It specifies CAGSSAGSKGGYTF. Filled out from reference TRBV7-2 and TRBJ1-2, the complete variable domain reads GAGVSQSPSNKVTEKGKDVELRCDPISGHTALYWYRQSLGQGLEFLIYFQGNSAPDKSGLPSDRFSAERTGGSVSTLTIQRTQQEDSAVYLCAGSSAGSKGGYTFGSGTRLTVV.